These 20 T cell receptor beta chains originate from one sample sequenced in a study of OX40 agonist ivuxolimab in advanced cancers. Some clones are missing from TCRdb's copy, which holds only in-frame ones; the method was immunoSEQ multiplex PCR. The repertoire holds 75,000 to 100,000 clones, over 75% seen once, with around 2% in the top ten. Source: CD4+ or CD8+ T cells sorted from blood, taken in a trial of the OX40 agonist ivuxolimab. These receptors were obtained from an adult with an advanced solid tumor such as melanoma, head and neck, liver or kidney cancer.

V gene TRBV11-1 combines with J gene TRBJ2-5; perhaps TRBD1 as D (5 bases). The germline V and J ends were trimmed by 6 bases and 5 bases, with 13 bases remaining between them. CDR3 length: 13 amino acids. Germline values: CDR1 SGHAT, CDR2 FQDESV (reference sequence). The CDR3 bases are TGTGCCAGCAGTACAGGACCGCAGGAGACCCAGTACTTC. Its translation is CASSTGPQETQYF. The entire variable domain, with the rest obtained from reference TRBV11-1 and TRBJ2-5, is as follows: EAEVAQSPRYKITEKSQAVAFWCDPISGHATLYWYRQILGQGPELLVQFQDESVVDDSQLPKDRFSAERLKGVDSTLKIQPAELGDSAMYLCASSTGPQETQYFGPGTRLLVL.

CDR3 residues: CASSLSLPGSGEQYF. The CDR3 nucleotides are TGTGCCAGCAGCTTATCCCTTCCGGGAAGCGGGGAGCAGTACTTC. J is TRBJ2-7 and V is TRBV11-3; possible D gene TRBD2, 6 bases. The V end was cut by 2 bases, the J end by 7 bases, with 18 bases between. Germline values: CDR1 SGHNT, CDR2 YENEEA. The CDR3 length is 15 residues.

This clone has more than one count but fewer than ten. V and J are TRBV19 and TRBJ2-1; the D gene is possibly TRBD1 (6 bases). V gave up 4 bases and J gave up 5 bases, with 24 bases separating them. Germline assignment: CDR1 LNHDA and CDR2 SQIVND (reference sequence). CDR3 length: 18 amino acids. The CDR3 reads CASSTSGVSALLNNEQFF. CDR3 DNA: TGTGCCAGTAGTACATCAGGGGTCTCCGCACTCTTAAACAATGAGCAGTTCTTC.

The chain has TRBV9 and TRBJ2-1; the match to TRBD2 covers 9 bases. Germline values: CDR1 SGDLS, CDR2 YYNGEE. Germline trimming cut 9 bases from V and 7 bases from J; bases unmatched to any gene: 8. CDR3 size: 13 residues. CDR3 in amino acids: CAITTSGRNEQFF. DNA for the CDR3: TGTGCCATTACGACTAGCGGCAGAAATGAGCAGTTCTTC.

The V call is TRBV9, the J call TRBJ1-2, with unresolved D. In germline, CDR1 is SGDLS, CDR2 YYNGEE. The V end was cut by 4 bases, the J end by 0 bases, with 7 bases between. The CDR3 covers 13 residues. CDR3 coding DNA: TGTGCCAGCAGCCCCGGGTCTAACTATGGCTACACCTTC. This gives the protein CASSPGSNYGYTF.

The V and J genes are TRBV5-4 and TRBJ1-3, with 7 bases identical to TRBD1. The V segment lost 4 bases and the J segment 6 bases; nucleotides outside the gene matches: 7. Germline V CDR1 and CDR2: SGHNT, YYREEE (reference sequence). There are 14 residues in the CDR3. The CDR3: CASSPTGSTNTIYF. The CDR3 region has the DNA TGTGCCAGCAGCCCGACAGGGTCGACAAACACCATATATTTT.

This rearrangement joins TRBV7-3 to TRBJ2-1, with TRBD2 as a possible D gene (5 bases). Trimming left V 5 bases short and J 0 bases short, with 11 bases between. There are 15 residues in the CDR3. CDR1 SGHTA and CDR2 FQGTGA come from the germline V gene. The CDR3 coding sequence is TGTGCCAGCAGCCCCGAGAGGGTCTCCTACAATGAGCAGTTCTTC. Its translation: CASSPERVSYNEQFF.

The chain employs TRBV6-1 and TRBJ1-2, with TRBD1 matching over 7 bases. The junction had 7 bases not matched to a gene; V was cut back by 3 bases and J by 0 bases. Germline V gene data show CDR1 as MNHNS and CDR2 as SASEGT. CDR3 length: 16 amino acids. DNA of the CDR3: TGTGCCAGCAGTGATAGGGCCGGACAGGCTAACTATGGCTACACCTTC. Translation gives CASSDRAGQANYGYTF.

CDR3 region: CASSFAGVETQYF. In nucleotides, the CDR3 is TGTGCCAGCAGCTTCGCGGGAGTAGAGACCCAGTACTTC. The genes are TRBV11-3 and TRBJ2-5, with 7 bases fitting TRBD2. This CDR3 spans 13 amino acids. V trimming: 3 bases; J trimming: 4 bases; junction bases outside the gene matches: 2. Germline CDR1 reads SGHNT; CDR2 reads YENEEA.

This chain joins TRBV11-3 and TRBJ1-2; D is uncertain. V was pared by 1 base and J by 3 bases, with 3 bases between. The CDR3 contains 12 residues. The germline CDR1 and CDR2 sequences are SGHNT and YENEEA. CDR3 bases: TGTGCCAGCAGCTTAGTGGACTATGGCTACACCTTC. Protein sequence: CASSLVDYGYTF. Drawing the rest from reference TRBV11-3 and TRBJ1-2, the complete variable domain is EAGVVQSPRYKIIEKKQPVAFWCNPISGHNTLYWYLQNLGQGPELLIRYENEEAVDDSQLPKDRFSAERLKGVDSTLKIQPAELGDSAVYLCASSLVDYGYTFGSGTRLTVV.

The CDR3 coding sequence is TGTGCCAGCAGCGACCGACAAATGAAAAACATTCAGTACTTC. Protein sequence: CASSDRQMKNIQYF. This chain uses TRBV5-6 with TRBJ2-4; no definite D call. V lost 4 bases to trimming and J lost 4 bases, with 12 bases between them. CDR3 size: 14 residues. Germline V gene lookup returns CDR1 SGHDT and CDR2 YYEEEE.

The chain uses TRBV19 and TRBJ2-1, with 11 bases matching TRBD2. From germline, CDR1 is LNHDA and CDR2 SQIVND (reference sequence). The CDR3 spans 17 residues. Losses at the gene ends were 0 bases for V and 0 bases for J; bases not matched to a gene: 1. CDR3 in DNA: TGTGCCAGTAGTATAGAGACTAGCGGGGTCTCCTACAATGAGCAGTTCTTC. Translating it yields CASSIETSGVSYNEQFF.

This chain joins TRBV30 and TRBJ2-7, with a possible D match to TRBD1 (7 bases). V lost 3 bases to trimming and J lost 1 base, with 16 bases between them. Germline V CDR1 and CDR2: GTSNPN, SVGIG (reference sequence). There are 15 residues in the CDR3. This CDR3 reads CAWSGRQGSSYEQYF. CDR3 nucleotides: TGTGCCTGGAGCGGGAGACAGGGCTCTTCCTACGAGCAGTACTTC.

The chain is built from TRBV4-2 and TRBJ2-7; D gene unclear. Trimming stripped 1 base from V and 0 bases from J, with 7 bases between. CDR3 length equals 14 residues. Germline V gives CDR1 LGHNA, CDR2 YNFKEQ. The CDR3 coding sequence is TGTGCCAGCAGCCAAGGTGGTGGCTCCTACGAGCAGTACTTC. Its protein product is CASSQGGGSYEQYF.

This chain connects TRBV6-1 to TRBJ2-2; D is ambiguous. This CDR3 comprises 14 residues. V gave up 7 bases and J gave up 5 bases, with 14 bases separating them. Germline V gene sequence: CDR1 MNHNS, CDR2 SASEGT. CDR3 coding DNA: TGTGCCAGCAAGTGGGAATCGGAAACCGGGGAGCTGTTTTTT. It translates to CASKWESETGELFF.

The CDR3 here is CASSLAAGGDGYTF. The CDR3 DNA reads as TGCGCCAGCAGCTTGGCCGCGGGTGGGGATGGCTACACCTTC. The chain is built from TRBV5-1 and TRBJ1-2; D is unclear. Germline assignment: CDR1 SGHRS and CDR2 YFSETQ. The ends were cut back, 0 bases at V and 6 bases at J, with 12 bases in the middle. The CDR3 covers 14 residues. The variable domain in full, with the rest retrieved from reference TRBV5-1 and TRBJ1-2, is KAGVTQTPRYLIKTRGQQVTLSCSPISGHRSVSWYQQTPGQGLQFLFEYFSETQRNKGNFPGRFSGRQFSNSRSEMNVSTLELGDSALYLCASSLAAGGDGYTFGSGTRLTVV.

The V and J genes are TRBV7-2 and TRBJ2-5; D remains ambiguous. V was pared by 1 base and J by 7 bases, with 10 bases between. The germline V gene has CDR1 SGHTA and CDR2 FQGNSA. The CDR3 extends over 13 amino acids. CDR3 amino acids: CASSLDLTGTQYF. The DNA for the CDR3 is TGTGCCAGCAGCTTAGACTTGACGGGGACCCAGTACTTC.

The rearrangement links TRBV6-5 to TRBJ1-6; TRBD1 might be the D (5 bases). Germline V gene sequence: CDR1 MNHEY, CDR2 SVGAGI. V dropped 2 bases and J dropped 6 bases, with 11 bases sitting between them. This CDR3 is built from 15 residues. CDR3: CASSYGDLGNSPLHF. DNA of the CDR3: TGTGCCAGCAGTTACGGGGACTTGGGTAATTCACCCCTCCACTTT.

In this sample, this clone turned up once. The J gene is TRBJ2-7, the V gene TRBV27; 7 positions agree with TRBD1. V shed 5 bases, J shed 1 base, and the junction held 5 bases outside the gene matches. The CDR3 extends over 14 amino acids. Per the germline V gene, CDR1 is MNHEY and CDR2 is SMNVEV (reference sequence). The DNA of the CDR3 is TGTGCCAGCAGTGTCCCGGGACAGTCCTACGAGCAGTACTTC. Encoded protein: CASSVPGQSYEQYF.

This chain joins TRBV10-3 and TRBJ2-2; a possible D gene is TRBD2 (5 bases). This CDR3 is built from 15 residues. Germline CDR1 is ENHRY and CDR2 is SYGVKD. The ends were cut back, 10 bases at V and 0 bases at J, with 15 bases in the middle. In DNA form, the CDR3 reads TGTGCCACCGGGGTCCAGCGGACGAACACCGGGGAGCTGTTTTTT. It codes for CATGVQRTNTGELFF.